This TCR beta chain appears in the sequencing data of a study of blood T cell repertoires in COVID-19. Across the study: Some COVID-19 samples were acute and others convalescent; all came from the United States, Italy and Spain. T cells, B-cell-depleted T cells, or PBMCs supplied cDNA or gDNA.

The authors' processing: Scientists estimated how many nucleated cells there were by amplifying reference gene primers. Produced via immunoSEQ multiplex PCR; TCRdb's table is partial and in-frame only. V and J calls plus clone size are reproduced from that table; the DNA served to infer D and trimming. The data contain approximately 170,000 clones, 80% to 90% of them singletons. Germline-derived CDR1 and CDR2 are MNHEY and SVGAGI. V gave up 2 bases and J gave up 5 bases, with 15 bases separating them. CDR3 length: 15 amino acids. Sequenced: peripheral blood. This rearrangement joins TRBV6-5 to TRBJ1-2; D perhaps matches TRBD1 (6 bases). The clonotype originates from a woman aged 70-85 years with acute or convalescent COVID-19. This CDR3 reads CASSYGAGEGYGYTF. Here the CDR3 DNA reads TGTGCCAGCAGTTACGGGGCAGGGGAAGGGTATGGCTACACCTTC.